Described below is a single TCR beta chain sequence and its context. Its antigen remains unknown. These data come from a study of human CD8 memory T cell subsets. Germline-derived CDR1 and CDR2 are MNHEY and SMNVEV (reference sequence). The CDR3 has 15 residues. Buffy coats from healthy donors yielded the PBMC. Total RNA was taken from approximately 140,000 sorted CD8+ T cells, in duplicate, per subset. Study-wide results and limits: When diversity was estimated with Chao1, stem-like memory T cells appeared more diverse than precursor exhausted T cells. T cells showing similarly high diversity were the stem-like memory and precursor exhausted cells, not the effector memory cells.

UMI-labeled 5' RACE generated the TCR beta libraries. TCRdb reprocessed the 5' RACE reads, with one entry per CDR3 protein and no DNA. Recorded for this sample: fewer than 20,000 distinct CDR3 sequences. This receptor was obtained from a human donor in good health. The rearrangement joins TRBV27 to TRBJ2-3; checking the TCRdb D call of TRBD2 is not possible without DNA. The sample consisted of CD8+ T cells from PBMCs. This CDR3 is CASSLRREVTDTQYF.